This note documents a single T cell receptor (beta chain) sequence. Its antigen remains unidentified. Libraries were prepared by immunoSEQ multiplex PCR; TCRdb keeps only in-frame clonotypes and omits some of them. This sample has 2 million to 2.5 million clones, with approximately 95% found just once. The sample comes from a study of shared clonotypes between healthy human individuals. Looking at the study overall: Donors, aged 18 to 49, were a couple of women and a few men. Study results and limitations: With few donors, the genetic and exposure-history diversity represented was limited. On the whole, naive subsets had larger estimated richness than memory subsets had.

Both subsets, CD45RA+ naive and CD45RA-negative memory, were split from the CD4+ cells. The sequenced sample consisted of naive CD4+ T cells from PBMCs. Documented subset: CD45RA+ positively selected. This TCR was sampled from a young man in good health. Some clones in this sample may be carry-over from other donors' samples.

In DNA, the CDR3 is TGCGCCAGCAGCCCGACAGAAGGAGAGACCCAGTACTTC. Protein: CASSPTEGETQYF. V is TRBV5-1 and J is TRBJ2-5; the D gene is possibly TRBD1 (5 bases). The CDR3 totals 13 residues. The germline V gene has CDR1 SGHRS and CDR2 YFSETQ. The ends were cut back, 4 bases at V and 4 bases at J, with 11 bases in the middle.